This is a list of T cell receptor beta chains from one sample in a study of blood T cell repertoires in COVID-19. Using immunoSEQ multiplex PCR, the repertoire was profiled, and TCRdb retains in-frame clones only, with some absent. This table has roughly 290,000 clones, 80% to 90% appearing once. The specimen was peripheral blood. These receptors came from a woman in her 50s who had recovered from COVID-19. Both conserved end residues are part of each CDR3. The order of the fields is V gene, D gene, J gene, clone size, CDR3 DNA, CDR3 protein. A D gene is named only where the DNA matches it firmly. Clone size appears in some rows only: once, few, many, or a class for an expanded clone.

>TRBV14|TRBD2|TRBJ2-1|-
TGTGCCAGCAGCCAAAGGACTAGCGGGGCCTACAATGAGCAGTTCTTC
CASSQRTSGAYNEQFF
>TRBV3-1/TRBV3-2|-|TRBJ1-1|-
TGTGCCAGCAGCCTAGAACGGGGGAGCACTGAAGCTTTCTTT
CASSLERGSTEAFF
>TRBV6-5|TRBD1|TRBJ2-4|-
TGTGCCACGGAGGGACAGGGGGCCGTCATTCAGTACTTC
CATEGQGAVIQYF
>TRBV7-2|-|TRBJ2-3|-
TGTGCCAGCAGCTTAGAAGGACTATACACAGATACGCAGTATTTT
CASSLEGLYTDTQYF
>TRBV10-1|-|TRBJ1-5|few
TGCGCCAGCAGTGCACAGGGTACTCAGCCCCAGCATTTT
CASSAQGTQPQHF
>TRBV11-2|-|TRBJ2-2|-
TGTGCCAGCAGTCTCCTCCCCGGGGAGCTGTTTTTT
CASSLLPGELFF
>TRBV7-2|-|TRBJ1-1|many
TGTGCCAGCAGACTGGACACTTTCACTGAAGCTTTCTTT
CASRLDTFTEAFF
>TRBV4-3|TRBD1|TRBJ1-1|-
TGCGCCAGCAGCCGAAGAACAGGGGTGCGTACGAACACTGAAGCTTTCTTT
CASSRRTGVRTNTEAFF
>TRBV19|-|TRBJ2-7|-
TGTGCCAGTAGTATTGGGCCGGCCTACGAGCAGTACTTC
CASSIGPAYEQYF
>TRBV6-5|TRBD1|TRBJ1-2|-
TGTGCCAGCAGTTACTCCGGGACAGGGGGTTTTGATGGCTACACCTTC
CASSYSGTGGFDGYTF
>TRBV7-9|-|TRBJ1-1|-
TGTGCCAGCAGCTTAGAGACGACCCAGGGAGCTTTCTTT
CASSLETTQGAFF
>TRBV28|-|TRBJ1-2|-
TGTGCCAGCAGGGAGGGACCGGTCTATGGCTACACCTTC
CASREGPVYGYTF
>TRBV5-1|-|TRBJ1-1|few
TGCGCCAGCACAGGCAGGAGGGGAACTGAAGCTTTCTTT
CASTGRRGTEAFF
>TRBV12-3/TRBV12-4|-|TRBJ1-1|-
TGTGCCAGCAGTTCACTTTTTTACGATGAAGCTTTCTTT
CASSSLFYDEAFF
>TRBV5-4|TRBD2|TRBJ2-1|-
TGTGCCAGCAGCTTGGAAGGACTAGCTGTCGGCAATGAGCAGTTCTTC
CASSLEGLAVGNEQFF
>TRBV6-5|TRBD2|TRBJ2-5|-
TGTGCCAGCACCTTGGGACTAGCGGGGGGGGAGACCCAGTACTTC
CASTLGLAGGETQYF
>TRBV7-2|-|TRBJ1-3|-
TGTGCCAGCAGATCCAGCGGCGTCGGAAACACCATATATTTT
CASRSSGVGNTIYF
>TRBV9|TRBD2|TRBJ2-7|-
TGTGCCAGCAGCGCCGGACTAGCGCAAACCTACGAGCAGTACTTC
CASSAGLAQTYEQYF
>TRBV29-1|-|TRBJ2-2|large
TGCAGCGGAAGAGCAGGGTCTCCCACCGGGGAGCTGTTTTTT
CSGRAGSPTGELFF
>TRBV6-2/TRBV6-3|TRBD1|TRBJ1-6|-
TGTGCCAGCAGCCGGGACAGGGGAAATTCACCCCTCCACTTT
CASSRDRGNSPLHF
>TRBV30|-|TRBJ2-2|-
TGTGCCTGGAAAGGGGCGAACACCGGGGAGCTGTTTTTT
CAWKGANTGELFF
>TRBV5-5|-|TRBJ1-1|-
TGTGCCAGCAGCTTGCCGGGGGTAGCTGAAGCTTTCTTT
CASSLPGVAEAFF
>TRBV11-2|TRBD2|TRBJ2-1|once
TGTGCCAGCAGCTTAGCGGGGGGGTACAATGAGCAGTTCTTC
CASSLAGGYNEQFF
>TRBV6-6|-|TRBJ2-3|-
TGTGCCATCAGGGGCGGGACAGATACGCAGTATTTT
CAIRGGTDTQYF
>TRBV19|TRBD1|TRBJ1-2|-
TGTGCCAGTACCCCCCCTGGGTATGTGACAGGGGTTGTAAGAGACTACACCTTC
CASTPPGYVTGVVRDYTF
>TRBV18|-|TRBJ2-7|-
TGTGCCAGCTCACCTGCACAGGGTTTGTTCGAGGGCGAGCAGTACTTC
CASSPAQGLFEGEQYF
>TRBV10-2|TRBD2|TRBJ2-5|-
TGCGCCAGCAGAAGGACTAGCGGGAGCGAGACCCAGTACTTC
CASRRTSGSETQYF
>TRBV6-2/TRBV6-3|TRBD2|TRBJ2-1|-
TGTGCCAGCAGTGCCAGCGGGAGTTTTTGGAATGAGCAGTTCTTC
CASSASGSFWNEQFF
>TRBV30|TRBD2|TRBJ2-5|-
TGTGCCTGGGTCCCCGGGGCGGGAGCAGAGACCCAGTACTTC
CAWVPGAGAETQYF
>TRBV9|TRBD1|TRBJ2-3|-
TGTGCCAGCAGAAGGACAGGGTATTTCACAGATACGCAGTATTTT
CASRRTGYFTDTQYF
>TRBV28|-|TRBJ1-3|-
TGTGCCAGCAGACCCACAGGGCGCTCTGGAAACACCATATATTTT
CASRPTGRSGNTIYF
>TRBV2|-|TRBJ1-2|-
TGTGCCAGCAGTGGTGTTCCCGAGTCTCCCTACACCTTC
CASSGVPESPYTF
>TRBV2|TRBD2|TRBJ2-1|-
TGTGCCAGCAGTGAAATAAGACTAGCCTCCTACAATGAGCAGTTCTTC
CASSEIRLASYNEQFF
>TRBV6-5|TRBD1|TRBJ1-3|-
TGTGCCAGCAGTCTGGGACAGAGCTCTGGAAACACCATATATTTT
CASSLGQSSGNTIYF
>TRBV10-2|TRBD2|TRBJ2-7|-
TGCGCCAGCAGCGAGAGTCCCGGGACTAGCGGGAGGGCCTCCTACGAGCAGTACTTC
CASSESPGTSGRASYEQYF
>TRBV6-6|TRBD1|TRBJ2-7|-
TGTGCCAGCAGTTACGGGACAGGGGCCTACGAGCAGTACTTC
CASSYGTGAYEQYF
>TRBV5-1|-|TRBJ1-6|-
TGCGCCAGCAGCAGGACAGATCCATATAATTCACCCCTCCACTTT
CASSRTDPYNSPLHF
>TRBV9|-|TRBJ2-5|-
TGTGCCAGCAGCGTGAGGGGAGGAGGACTCCAAGAGACCCAGTACTTC
CASSVRGGGLQETQYF
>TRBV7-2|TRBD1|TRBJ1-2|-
TGTGCCAGCAGCAAAAATCAGGGGGCTTGGACTAACTATGGCTACACCTTC
CASSKNQGAWTNYGYTF
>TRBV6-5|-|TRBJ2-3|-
TGTGCCAGCAGTTACTTACTTTCCACAGATACGCAGTATTTT
CASSYLLSTDTQYF
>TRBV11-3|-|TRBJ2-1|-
TGTGCCAGCAGCTTGGGAGTGTACAATGAGCAGTTCTTC
CASSLGVYNEQFF
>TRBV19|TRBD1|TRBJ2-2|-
TGTGCCAGTAGCCTCGGGACAGGGGTTGTGGTCGGGGAGCTGTTTTTT
CASSLGTGVVVGELFF
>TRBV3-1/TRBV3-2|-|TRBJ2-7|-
TGTGCCAGCAGCCAAGGAAGTTCAGGGTTCGAGCAGTACTTC
CASSQGSSGFEQYF
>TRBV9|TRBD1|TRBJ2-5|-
TGTGCCAGCAGCGTAGGGGGACAGCGACTTCAAGAGACCCAGTACTTC
CASSVGGQRLQETQYF
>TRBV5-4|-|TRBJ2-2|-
TGTGCCAGCAGCAACCGGGCCCGGGGCGGGGAGCTGTTTTTT
CASSNRARGGELFF
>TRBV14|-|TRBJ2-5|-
TGTGCCAGCAGCCTTCGGGTCCAGGCTAGCTCTGTTGGGGAGACCCAGTACTTC
CASSLRVQASSVGETQYF
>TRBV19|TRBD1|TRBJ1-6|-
TGTGCCAGTAACGGACAGGGGGGTAATTCACCCCTCCACTTT
CASNGQGGNSPLHF
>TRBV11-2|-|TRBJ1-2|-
TGTGCCAGCAGCATAGGCCTCGGTTATGGCTACACCTTC
CASSIGLGYGYTF
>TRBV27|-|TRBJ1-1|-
TGTGCCAGCGGAAGACAGTTGAACACTGAAGCTTTCTTT
CASGRQLNTEAFF
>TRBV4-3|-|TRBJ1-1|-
TGCGCCAGCAGCGAAGGCCACGGTTTGAACACTGAAGCTTTCTTT
CASSEGHGLNTEAFF
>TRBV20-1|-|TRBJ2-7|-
TGCAGTGCAAAACAGGGTAGCGAGCAGTACTTC
CSAKQGSEQYF
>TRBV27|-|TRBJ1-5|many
TGTGCCAGCAGTTTATACAGGGACCAGCCCCAGCATTTT
CASSLYRDQPQHF
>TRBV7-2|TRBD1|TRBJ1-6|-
TGTGCCAGCAGCTTAGAAGGGACAGCATATTCACCCCTCCACTTT
CASSLEGTAYSPLHF
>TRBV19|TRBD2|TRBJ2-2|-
TGTGCCAGTAGTATGCGGGGGGGCGTTTCCGGGGAGCTGTTTTTT
CASSMRGGVSGELFF
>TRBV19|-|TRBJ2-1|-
TGTGCCAGTAGTATAGCCGGGGAGGGGGGGCCCAATGAGCAGTTCTTC
CASSIAGEGGPNEQFF
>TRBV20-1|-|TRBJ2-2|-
TGCAGTGCTAGTGCTCAGGGCACCGGGGAGCTGTTTTTT
CSASAQGTGELFF
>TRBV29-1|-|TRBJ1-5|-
TGCAGCGTTGTAACAGGCCACAATCAGCCCCAGCATTTT
CSVVTGHNQPQHF